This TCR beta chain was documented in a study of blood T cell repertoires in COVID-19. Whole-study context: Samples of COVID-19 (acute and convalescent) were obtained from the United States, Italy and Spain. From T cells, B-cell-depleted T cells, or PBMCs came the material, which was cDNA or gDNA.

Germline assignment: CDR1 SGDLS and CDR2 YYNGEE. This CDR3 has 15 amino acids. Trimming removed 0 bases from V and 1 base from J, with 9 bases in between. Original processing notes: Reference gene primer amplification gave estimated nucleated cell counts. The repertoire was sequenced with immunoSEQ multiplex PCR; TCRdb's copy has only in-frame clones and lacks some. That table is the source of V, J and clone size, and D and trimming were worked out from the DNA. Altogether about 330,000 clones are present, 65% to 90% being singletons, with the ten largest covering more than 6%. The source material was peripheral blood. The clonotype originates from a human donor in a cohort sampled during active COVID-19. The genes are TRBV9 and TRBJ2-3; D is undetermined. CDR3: CASSVAVRGTDTQYF. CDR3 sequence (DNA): TGTGCCAGCAGCGTAGCGGTCCGGGGCACAGATACGCAGTATTTT.